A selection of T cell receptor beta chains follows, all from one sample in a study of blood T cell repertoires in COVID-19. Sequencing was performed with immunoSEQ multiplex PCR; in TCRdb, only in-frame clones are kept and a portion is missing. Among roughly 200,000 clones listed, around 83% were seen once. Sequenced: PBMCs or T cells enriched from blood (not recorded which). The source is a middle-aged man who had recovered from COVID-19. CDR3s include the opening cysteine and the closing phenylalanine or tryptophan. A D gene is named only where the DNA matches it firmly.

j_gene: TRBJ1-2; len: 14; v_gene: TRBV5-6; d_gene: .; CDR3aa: CASSQGTSNYGYTF; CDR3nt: TGTGCCAGCAGCCAGGGTACTTCCAACTATGGCTACACCTTC
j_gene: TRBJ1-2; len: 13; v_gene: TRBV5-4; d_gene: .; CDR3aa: CASSVRDTGGYTF; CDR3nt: TGTGCCAGCAGCGTCCGGGACACCGGCGGCTACACCTTC
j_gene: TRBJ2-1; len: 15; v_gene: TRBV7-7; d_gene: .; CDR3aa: CASSLVAGAYNEQFF; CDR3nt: TGTGCTAGCAGCTTAGTGGCAGGGGCTTACAATGAGCAGTTCTTC
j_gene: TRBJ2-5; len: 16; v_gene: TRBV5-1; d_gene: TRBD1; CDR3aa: CASSLAGTGGQETQYF; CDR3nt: TGCGCCAGCAGCTTGGCCGGGACAGGGGGCCAAGAGACCCAGTACTTC
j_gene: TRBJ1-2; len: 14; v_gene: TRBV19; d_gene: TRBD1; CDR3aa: CASSITGGGYGYTF; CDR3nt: TGTGCCAGTAGTATCACAGGGGGAGGATATGGCTACACCTTC
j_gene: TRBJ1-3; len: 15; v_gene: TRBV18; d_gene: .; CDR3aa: CASSPGQNSGNTIYF; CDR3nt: TGTGCCAGCTCACCCGGACAGAACTCTGGAAACACCATATATTTT
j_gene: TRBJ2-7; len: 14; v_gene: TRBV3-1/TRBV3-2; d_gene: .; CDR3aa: CASSQDPGTYEQYF; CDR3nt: TGTGCCAGCAGCCAAGATCCAGGAACCTACGAGCAGTACTTC
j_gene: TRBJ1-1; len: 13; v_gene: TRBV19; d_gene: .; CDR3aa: CASSWVTGTGAFF; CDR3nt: TGTGCCAGTAGTTGGGTGACAGGAACAGGAGCTTTCTTT
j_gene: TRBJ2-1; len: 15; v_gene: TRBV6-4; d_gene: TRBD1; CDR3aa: CASSDSETGGNEQFF; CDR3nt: TGTGCCAGCAGTGACTCGGAGACAGGGGGCAATGAGCAGTTCTTC
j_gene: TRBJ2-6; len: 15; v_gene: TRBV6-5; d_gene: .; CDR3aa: CASQNAHSGANVLTF; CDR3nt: TGTGCCAGCCAAAATGCACACTCTGGGGCCAACGTCCTGACTTTC
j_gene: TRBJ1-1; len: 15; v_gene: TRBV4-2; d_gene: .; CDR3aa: CASSQAAGRDTEAFF; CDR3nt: TGTGCCAGCAGCCAAGCGGCGGGTAGAGACACTGAAGCTTTCTTT
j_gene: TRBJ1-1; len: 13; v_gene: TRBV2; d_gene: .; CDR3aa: CASGEWGFTEAFF; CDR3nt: TGTGCCAGCGGAGAATGGGGCTTCACTGAAGCTTTCTTT
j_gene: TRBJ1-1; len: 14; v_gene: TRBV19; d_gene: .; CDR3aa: CASRTGGMNTEAFF; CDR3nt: TGTGCCAGTAGGACAGGTGGTATGAACACTGAAGCTTTCTTT
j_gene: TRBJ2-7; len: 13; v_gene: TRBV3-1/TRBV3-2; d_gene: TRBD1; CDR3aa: CASSLLQGYEQYF; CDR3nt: TGTGCCAGCAGCCTCCTACAGGGGTACGAGCAGTACTTC
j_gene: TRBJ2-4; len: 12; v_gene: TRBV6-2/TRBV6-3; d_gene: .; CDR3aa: CASSFRGNIQYF; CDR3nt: TGTGCCAGCAGTTTCCGCGGGAACATTCAGTACTTC
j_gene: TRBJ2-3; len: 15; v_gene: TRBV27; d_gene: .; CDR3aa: CASSAFGGSTDTQYF; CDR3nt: TGTGCCAGCAGTGCCTTCGGCGGGAGCACAGATACGCAGTATTTT
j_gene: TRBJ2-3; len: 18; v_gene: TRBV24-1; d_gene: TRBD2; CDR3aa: CATSDFPAGAKSTDTQYF; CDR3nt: TGTGCCACCAGTGATTTCCCAGCGGGGGCGAAAAGCACAGATACGCAGTATTTT
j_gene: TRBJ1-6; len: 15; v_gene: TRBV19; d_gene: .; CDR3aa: CASTPGGSYNSPLHF; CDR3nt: TGTGCCAGTACCCCCGGGGGCTCCTATAATTCACCCCTCCACTTT
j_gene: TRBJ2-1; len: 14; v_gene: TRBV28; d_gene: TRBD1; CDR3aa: CASSLGTVYNEQFF; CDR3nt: TGTGCCAGCAGTTTGGGGACAGTCTACAATGAGCAGTTCTTC
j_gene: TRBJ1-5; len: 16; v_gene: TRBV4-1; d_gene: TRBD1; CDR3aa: CASSQGQGGSNQPQHF; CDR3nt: TGCGCCAGCAGCCAAGGACAGGGGGGAAGCAATCAGCCCCAGCATTTT
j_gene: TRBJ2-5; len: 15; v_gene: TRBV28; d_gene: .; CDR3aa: CASSFPHSGQETQYF; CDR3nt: TGTGCCAGCAGTTTTCCCCATAGCGGCCAAGAGACCCAGTACTTC
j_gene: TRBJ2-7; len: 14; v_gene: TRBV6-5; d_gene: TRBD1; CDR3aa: CASKTGTGSVEQYF; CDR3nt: TGTGCCAGCAAAACCGGGACAGGGTCTGTCGAGCAGTACTTC
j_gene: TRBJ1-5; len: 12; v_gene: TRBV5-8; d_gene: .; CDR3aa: CASSLRGSGKHF; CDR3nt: TGTGCCAGCAGCTTGAGGGGATCAGGGAAGCATTTT
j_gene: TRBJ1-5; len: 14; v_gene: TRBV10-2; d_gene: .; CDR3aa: CASSGAVLGQPQHF; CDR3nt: TGCGCCAGCAGTGGGGCAGTTCTGGGTCAGCCCCAGCATTTT
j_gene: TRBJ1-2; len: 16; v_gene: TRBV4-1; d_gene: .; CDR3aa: CASSQDRPGRNYGYTF; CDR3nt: TGCGCCAGCAGCCAAGATAGGCCAGGGCGGAACTATGGCTACACCTTC